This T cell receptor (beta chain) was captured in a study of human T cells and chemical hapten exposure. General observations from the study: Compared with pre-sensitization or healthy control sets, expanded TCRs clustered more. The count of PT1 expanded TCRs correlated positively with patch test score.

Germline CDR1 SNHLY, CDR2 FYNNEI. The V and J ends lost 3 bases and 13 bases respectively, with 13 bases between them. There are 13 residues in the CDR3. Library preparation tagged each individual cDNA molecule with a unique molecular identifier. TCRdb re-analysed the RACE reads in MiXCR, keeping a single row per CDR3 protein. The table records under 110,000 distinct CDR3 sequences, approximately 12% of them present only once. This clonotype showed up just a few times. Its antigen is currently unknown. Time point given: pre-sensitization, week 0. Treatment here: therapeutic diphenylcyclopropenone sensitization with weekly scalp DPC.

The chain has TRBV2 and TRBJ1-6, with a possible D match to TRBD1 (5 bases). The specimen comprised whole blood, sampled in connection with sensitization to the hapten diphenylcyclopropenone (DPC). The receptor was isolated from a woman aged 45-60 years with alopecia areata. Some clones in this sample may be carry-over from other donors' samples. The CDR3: CASSDGREVPLHF. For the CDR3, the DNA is TGTGCCAGCAGTGATGGCAGGGAAGTCCCCCTCCACTTT.